Reported below is one TCR beta chain. As the CDR3 is not closed by the conserved phenylalanine or tryptophan, this likely results from a read error. Using its own MiXCR run on the 5' RACE reads, TCRdb lists one record per CDR3 protein. The sample contains around 670,000 distinct CDR3 sequences, around 5.7% of which appear only once. This sample was included in a study of identical twins. This CDR3 has 12 amino acids. Germline V lookup: CDR1 ENHRY, CDR2 SYGVKD. V gave up 5 bases and J gave up 4 bases, with 9 bases separating them. The TCR comes from a man aged 18-30 years in good health. The chain joins TRBV10-3 to TRBJ2-7; possibly TRBD2 for D (5 bases). The sequenced sample consisted of naive T cells sorted from blood. The CDR3 reads CAISPSQYEQYA. The DNA of the CDR3 is TGTGCCATCAGTCCTAGCCAATACGAGCAGTACGCC.